Reported below is one T cell receptor beta chain. This sample was taken from a study of CD8 T cells in ankylosing spondylitis. TCRdb re-derived calls from the 5' RACE reads in MiXCR, one entry per CDR3 protein. The sample has about 240,000 distinct CDR3 sequences, over 9.5% seen once; the top ten hold 2.6%. The germline gives CDR1 DFQATT, CDR2 SNEGSKA (reference sequence). V was cut by 3 bases and J by 4 bases, with 19 bases left in between. The CDR3 spans 15 residues. Sequences were obtained from blood, either unsorted or a sorted T cell fraction (not recorded which). The clonotype comes from a male donor with ankylosing spondylitis or in good health (not recorded which). J is TRBJ2-7 and V is TRBV20-1, with D possibly called TRBD1 or TRBD2 (6 bases each). CDR3 sequence: CSASRPGAAPYEQYF. DNA for the CDR3: TGCAGTGCTAGCCGACCGGGGGCCGCCCCTTACGAGCAGTACTTC.